This passage covers 24 T cell receptor beta chains from one sample sequenced in a study of cytomegalovirus exposure and HLA in healthy donors. Clones were sequenced by immunoSEQ multiplex PCR, and TCRdb holds only the in-frame ones, with some missing. The sample contains approximately 160,000 clones, around 96% of which appear only once. Material for sequencing was PBMCs. All receptors derive from a woman under 30 in good health and CMV-seronegative.

In DNA form, the CDR3 reads TGCGCCAGCAGTGATCGGGACAATGAGCAGTTCTTC. This gives the protein CASSDRDNEQFF. This chain connects TRBV10-1 to TRBJ2-1; D not certain. This CDR3 comprises 12 residues. Germline lookup yields CDR1 WNHNN and CDR2 SYGVQD (reference sequence). V was trimmed by 3 bases and J by 5 bases, leaving 5 bases between them.

The rearrangement uses TRBV9 and TRBJ2-5; TRBD2 matches 8 bases. The CDR3 extends over 14 amino acids. Losses at the gene ends were 0 bases for V and 4 bases for J; bases not matched to a gene: 2. Germline V gives CDR1 SGDLS, CDR2 YYNGEE. The CDR3 DNA reads as TGTGCCAGCAGCGTAGCGGGGGGGCCAGAGACCCAGTACTTC. Translated, it gives CASSVAGGPETQYF. Full variable domain (remainder filled in from reference TRBV9 and TRBJ2-5): DSGVTQTPKHLITATGQRVTLRCSPRSGDLSVYWYQQSLDQGLQFLIQYYNGEERAKGNILERFSAQQFPDLHSELNLSSLELGDSALYFCASSVAGGPETQYFGPGTRLLVL.

V is TRBV30 and J is TRBJ2-3; 9 nucleotides match TRBD2. The CDR3 runs to 17 residues. The germline V gene has CDR1 GTSNPN and CDR2 SVGIG (reference sequence). The trim removed 3 bases at V and 2 bases at J, leaving 12 bases unmatched. The CDR3 DNA follows: TGTGCCTGGAGCACGGCGGGGGGGGCGACCGCCACAGATACGCAGTATTTT. Its protein product is CAWSTAGGATATDTQYF. The complete variable domain, with remaining parts taken from reference TRBV30 and TRBJ2-3, reads SQTIHQWPATLVQPVGSPLSLECTVEGTSNPNLYWYRQAAGRGLQLLFYSVGIGQISSEVPQNLSASRPQDRQFILSSKKLLLSDSGFYLCAWSTAGGATATDTQYFGPGTRLTVL.

CDR3 DNA: TGTGCCAGCAGTACCCAGGGGTGGAATGAGCAGTTCTTC. Amino acids: CASSTQGWNEQFF. The rearrangement uses TRBV6-5 and TRBJ2-1; maybe TRBD1 (6 bases). Per germline, CDR1 MNHEY and CDR2 SVGAGI. The V end was cut by 5 bases, the J end by 7 bases, with 12 bases between. The CDR3 spans 13 residues.

This clone was detected only once. V gene TRBV6-1 combines with J gene TRBJ1-4; possible D gene TRBD1, 5 bases. The CDR3 length is 14 residues. The V gene lost 6 bases and the J gene lost 0 bases, with 8 bases spanning the gap. Germline-derived CDR1 and CDR2 are MNHNS and SASEGT. CDR3 protein: CASRDTTTNEKLFF. The DNA for the CDR3 is TGTGCCAGCAGGGACACTACAACTAATGAAAAACTGTTTTTT.

The rearrangement links TRBV6-5 to TRBJ1-2; 9 bases line up with TRBD1. This CDR3 comprises 14 residues. In germline, CDR1 is MNHEY, CDR2 SVGAGI. V dropped 5 bases and J dropped 5; count of bases not matched to a gene: 6. In nucleotides, the CDR3 is TGTGCCAGCAGTGCACGGGACAGGGATTATGGCTACACCTTC. Translating gives CASSARDRDYGYTF.

The genes are TRBV7-2 and TRBJ1-1; TRBD1 agrees at 10 bases. V shed 3 bases and J 6 bases; nucleotides not matched to a gene: 4. This CDR3 has 14 amino acids. The germline V gene has CDR1 SGHTA and CDR2 FQGNSA. The CDR3 bases are TGTGCCAGCAGCTTCCTCGACAGGGGGCCTGAAGCTTTCTTT. Amino acid sequence: CASSFLDRGPEAFF. The whole variable domain, filled in from reference TRBV7-2 and TRBJ1-1, reads GAGVSQSPSNKVTEKGKDVELRCDPISGHTALYWYRQSLGQGLEFLIYFQGNSAPDKSGLPSDRFSAERTGGSVSTLTIQRTQQEDSAVYLCASSFLDRGPEAFFGQGTRLTVV.

The V gene is TRBV5-4, the J gene TRBJ2-7, with a possible D match to TRBD2 (5 bases). Germline V gene sequence: CDR1 SGHNT, CDR2 YYREEE (reference sequence). V lost 0 bases to trimming and J lost 6 bases, with 13 bases between them. The CDR3 extends over 14 amino acids. CDR3 sequence: CASSLAGKAPEQYF. The CDR3 coding sequence is TGTGCCAGCAGCTTGGCCGGGAAGGCTCCCGAGCAGTACTTC.

This clone has a single count. The chain recombines TRBV27 with TRBJ2-3; 7 nucleotides match TRBD2. The germline CDR1 and CDR2 sequences are MNHEY and SMNVEV (reference sequence). The CDR3 contains 14 residues. With V trimmed by 6 bases and J by 3 bases, 6 bases remained unmatched. CDR3 protein: CASRLGLTTDTQYF. In DNA form, the CDR3 reads TGTGCCAGCAGATTGGGACTAACGACAGATACGCAGTATTTT.

The gene calls are TRBV5-1 and TRBJ1-1; TRBD1 might be the D (6 bases). The V and J ends lost 0 bases and 10 bases respectively, with 19 bases between them. Looked up from germline, CDR1 is SGHRS and CDR2 is YFSETQ. The CDR3 is 15 amino acids. DNA of the CDR3: TGCGCCAGCAGCTTGGGCTATGGGACAAAAGGTAGAGCTTTCTTT. Its protein product is CASSLGYGTKGRAFF.

V gene TRBV4-2 combines with J gene TRBJ1-2; TRBD1 might be the D (6 bases). Germline V gene sequence: CDR1 LGHNA, CDR2 YNFKEQ. There are 14 residues in the CDR3. With 2 bases removed from V and 7 bases from J, the gap between germline ends came to 14 bases. The CDR3 coding sequence is TGTGCCAGCAGCCAATTATCAGGGGTCGGTGGCTACACCTTC. The encoded protein is CASSQLSGVGGYTF.

V is TRBV4-1 and J is TRBJ2-1; 8 nucleotides line up with TRBD1. Looked up from germline, CDR1 is MGHRA and CDR2 is YSYEKL. The CDR3 is made up of 14 amino acids. V dropped 4 bases and J dropped 3; count of bases not matched to a gene: 2. CDR3 loop: CASSPGGGYNEQFF. The CDR3 DNA reads TGCGCCAGCAGCCCAGGGGGCGGCTACAATGAGCAGTTCTTC.

This chain joins TRBV27 and TRBJ2-7; 8 positions agree with TRBD1. Trimming cost V 5 bases and J 3 bases; bases outside gene matches: 12. Germline-derived CDR1 and CDR2 are MNHEY and SMNVEV (reference sequence). There are 16 residues in the CDR3. The CDR3 spells CASSILGQGPFYEQYF. CDR3 nucleotides: TGTGCCAGCAGTATCCTCGGACAGGGACCTTTCTACGAGCAGTACTTC.

The rearrangement uses TRBV13 and TRBJ1-1; D may be TRBD1 (6 bases). The CDR3 runs to 15 residues. V was trimmed by 7 bases and J by 9 bases, leaving 24 bases between them. Germline values: CDR1 PRHDT, CDR2 FYEKMQ (reference sequence). The CDR3 protein is CASNPGHEGNFQAFF. The DNA for the CDR3 is TGTGCCAGCAATCCGGGACATGAAGGGAATTTTCAAGCTTTCTTT.

The CDR3 sequence is CASSFLQGFLHF. DNA for the CDR3: TGTGCCAGCAGCTTTCTCCAGGGCTTCCTCCACTTT. The chain is built from TRBV7-2 and TRBJ1-6, with D tentatively TRBD1 (5 bases). V shed 3 bases and J shed 15 bases, with 12 bases lying between them. The CDR3 covers 12 residues. The V gene's germline CDR1 is SGHTA and CDR2 FQGNSA.

V and J are TRBV5-4 and TRBJ1-6; D remains ambiguous. V was pared by 4 bases and J by 7 bases, with 15 bases between. Germline loops: CDR1 SGHNT, CDR2 YYREEE (reference sequence). This CDR3 is built from 15 residues. The CDR3 loop is CASSPEDRRNSPLHF. The CDR3, as DNA: TGTGCCAGCAGCCCGGAGGACCGTCGAAATTCACCCCTCCACTTT. The full variable domain, its missing parts supplied by reference TRBV5-4 and TRBJ1-6, is ETGVTQSPTHLIKTRGQQVTLRCSSQSGHNTVSWYQQALGQGPQFIFQYYREEENGRGNFPPRFSGLQFPNYSSELNVNALELDDSALYLCASSPEDRRNSPLHFGNGTRLTVT.

The V call is TRBV10-3, the J call TRBJ2-2, with TRBD1 matching 8 bases. The CDR3 has 14 residues. The V and J ends lost 3 bases and 7 bases, in that order; junction bases with no gene match: 4. Germline lookup yields CDR1 ENHRY and CDR2 SYGVKD. The CDR3 bases are TGTGCCATCAGTGATTCGGGACAGGTCGGGGAGCTGTTTTTT. Amino acid sequence: CAISDSGQVGELFF.

The rearrangement uses TRBV27 and TRBJ1-2, with 7 bases fitting TRBD1. This CDR3 region has 14 residues. CDR1 and CDR2 from the germline V gene are MNHEY and SMNVEV (reference sequence). With V trimmed by 8 bases and J by 2 bases, 8 bases remained unmatched. The CDR3 nucleotides are TGTGCCAGCGGGGGGACAGCCGTCAACTATGGCTACACCTTC. It translates to CASGGTAVNYGYTF.

The gene calls are TRBV9 and TRBJ2-1; 15 bases are shared with TRBD2. Germline CDR1 reads SGDLS; CDR2 reads YYNGEE. CDR3 length: 15 residues. With 4 bases clipped from V and 10 bases from J, the junction kept 6 bases outside the gene matches. CDR3 sequence (DNA): TGTGCCAGCAGCCTCGGACTAGCGGGGGGGCAAGAGCAGTTCTTC. It encodes CASSLGLAGGQEQFF.

Here the CDR3 reads CASNLERTHGGLAKNIQYF. In DNA, the CDR3 is TGTGCCAGCAACCTTGAGAGGACACACGGGGGTTTAGCCAAAAACATTCAGTACTTC. V and J are TRBV2 and TRBJ2-4; possible D gene TRBD2, 6 bases. Trimming removed 7 bases from V and 0 bases from J, with 25 bases in between. This CDR3 spans 19 amino acids. Germline CDR1 reads SNHLY; CDR2 reads FYNNEI.

The gene calls are TRBV9 and TRBJ1-1, with TRBD1 matching over 9 bases. The J segment lost 3 bases and the V segment lost 6 bases, leaving 3 bases of the junction unmatched. CDR3 size: 13 residues. Germline assignment: CDR1 SGDLS and CDR2 YYNGEE. CDR3 DNA sequence: TGTGCCAGCATGAGGGACAGGGACACTGAAGCTTTCTTT. It yields the protein CASMRDRDTEAFF. The full variable domain, rest sourced from reference TRBV9 and TRBJ1-1, is DSGVTQTPKHLITATGQRVTLRCSPRSGDLSVYWYQQSLDQGLQFLIQYYNGEERAKGNILERFSAQQFPDLHSELNLSSLELGDSALYFCASMRDRDTEAFFGQGTRLTVV.

As for this clone: A junction end diverges from the germline sequence, so it may reflect a read error. V gene TRBV7-7 combines with J gene TRBJ2-5, with a tentative D call TRBD1 (5 bases). From germline, CDR1 is SSHAT and CDR2 FNYEAQ (reference sequence). The CDR3 covers 15 residues. This CDR3 reads CASSPVPGNSETQYF. DNA for the CDR3: TGTGCTAGCAGCCCCGTCCCAGGGAACTCGGAGACCCAGTACTTC.

The J gene is TRBJ2-7, the V gene TRBV18; 8 positions agree with TRBD1. CDR3 size: 15 residues. The V segment lost 3 bases and the J segment 2 bases; nucleotides outside the gene matches: 6. Germline V lookup: CDR1 KGHSH, CDR2 LQKENI. In nucleotides, the CDR3 is TGTGCCAGCTCACCGGACAGGGTACCCCCCTACGAGCAGTACTTC. Amino acids: CASSPDRVPPYEQYF.

The gene calls are TRBV5-1 and TRBJ1-2, with TRBD1 matching over 8 bases. V trimming: 2 bases; J trimming: 4 bases; junction bases outside the gene matches: 13. The CDR3 totals 17 residues. Germline values: CDR1 SGHRS, CDR2 YFSETQ. The CDR3 sequence: CASSLSGQVDLGYGYTF. In DNA form, the CDR3 reads TGCGCCAGCAGCTTATCGGGACAGGTTGACTTGGGCTATGGCTACACCTTC.